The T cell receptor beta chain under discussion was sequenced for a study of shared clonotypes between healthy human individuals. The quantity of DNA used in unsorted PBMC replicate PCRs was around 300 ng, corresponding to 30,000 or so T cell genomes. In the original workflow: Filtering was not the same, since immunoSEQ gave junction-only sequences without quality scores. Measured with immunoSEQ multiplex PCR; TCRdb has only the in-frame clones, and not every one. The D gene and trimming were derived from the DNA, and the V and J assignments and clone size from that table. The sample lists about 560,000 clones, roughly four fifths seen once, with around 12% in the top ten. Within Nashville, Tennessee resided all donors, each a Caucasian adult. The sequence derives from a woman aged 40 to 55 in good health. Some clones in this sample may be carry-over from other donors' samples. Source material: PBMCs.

Here the CDR3 reads CAWSWEPGELFF. The CDR3 nucleotides read TGTGCCTGGAGTTGGGAACCCGGGGAGCTGTTTTTT. This rearrangement joins TRBV30 to TRBJ1-3; the D is unclear. The J call is uncertain, as TRBJ2-2 better fits the DNA end. The germline CDR1 and CDR2 sequences are GTSNPN and SVGIG (reference sequence). The CDR3 totals 12 residues.